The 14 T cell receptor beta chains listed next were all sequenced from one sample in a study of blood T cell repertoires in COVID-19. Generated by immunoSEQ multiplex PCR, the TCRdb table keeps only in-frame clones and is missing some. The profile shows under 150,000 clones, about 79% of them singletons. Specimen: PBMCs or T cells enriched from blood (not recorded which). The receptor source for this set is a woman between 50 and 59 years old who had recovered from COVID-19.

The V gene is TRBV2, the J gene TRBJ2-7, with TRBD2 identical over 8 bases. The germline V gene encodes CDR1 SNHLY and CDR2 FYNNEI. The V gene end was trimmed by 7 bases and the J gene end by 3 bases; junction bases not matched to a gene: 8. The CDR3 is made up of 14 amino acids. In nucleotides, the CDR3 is TGTGCCAGCACAACACCGGGACTAGACTACGAGCAGTACTTC. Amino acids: CASTTPGLDYEQYF.

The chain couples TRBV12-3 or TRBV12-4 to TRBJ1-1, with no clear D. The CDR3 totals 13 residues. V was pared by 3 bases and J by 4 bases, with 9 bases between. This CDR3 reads CASSFKEGTEAFF. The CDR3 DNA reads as TGTGCCAGCAGTTTTAAGGAGGGCACTGAAGCTTTCTTT.

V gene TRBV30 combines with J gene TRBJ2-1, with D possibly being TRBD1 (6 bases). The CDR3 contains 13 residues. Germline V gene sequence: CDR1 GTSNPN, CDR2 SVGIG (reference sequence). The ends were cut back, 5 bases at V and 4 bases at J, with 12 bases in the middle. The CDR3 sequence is CAWGGIDYNEQFF. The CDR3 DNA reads TGTGCCTGGGGGGGCATAGATTACAATGAGCAGTTCTTC.

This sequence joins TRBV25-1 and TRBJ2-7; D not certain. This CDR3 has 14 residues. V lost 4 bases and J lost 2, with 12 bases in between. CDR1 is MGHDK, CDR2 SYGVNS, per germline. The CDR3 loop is CASSGESLPYEQYF. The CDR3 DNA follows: TGTGCCAGCAGTGGAGAGTCCCTCCCCTACGAGCAGTACTTC.

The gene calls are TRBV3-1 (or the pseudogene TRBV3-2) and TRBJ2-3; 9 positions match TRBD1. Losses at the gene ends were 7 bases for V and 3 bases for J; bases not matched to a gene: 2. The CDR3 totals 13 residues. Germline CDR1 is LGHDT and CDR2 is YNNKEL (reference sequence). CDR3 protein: CASTDRGTDTQYF. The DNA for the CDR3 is TGTGCCAGCACCGACAGGGGGACAGATACGCAGTATTTT.

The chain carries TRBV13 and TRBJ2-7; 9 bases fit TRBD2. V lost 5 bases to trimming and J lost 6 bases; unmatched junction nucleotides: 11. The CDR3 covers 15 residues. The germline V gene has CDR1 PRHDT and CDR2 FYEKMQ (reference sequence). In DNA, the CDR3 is TGTGCCAGCAGCCCGCCCGGGACTAGCTTAAGCGAGCAGTACTTC. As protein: CASSPPGTSLSEQYF.

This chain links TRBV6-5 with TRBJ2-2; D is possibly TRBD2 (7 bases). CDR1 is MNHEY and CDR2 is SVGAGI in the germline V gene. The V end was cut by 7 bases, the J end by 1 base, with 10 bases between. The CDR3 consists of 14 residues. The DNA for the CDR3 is TGTGCCAGCACAGCGGGACAGAACACCGGGGAGCTGTTTTTT. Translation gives CASTAGQNTGELFF.

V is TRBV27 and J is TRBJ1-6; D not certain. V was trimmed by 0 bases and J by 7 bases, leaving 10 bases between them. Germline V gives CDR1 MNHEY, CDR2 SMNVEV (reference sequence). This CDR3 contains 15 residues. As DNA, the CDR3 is TGTGCCAGCAGTTTATCACCAGGAAAGAATTCACCCCTCCACTTT. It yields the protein CASSLSPGKNSPLHF.

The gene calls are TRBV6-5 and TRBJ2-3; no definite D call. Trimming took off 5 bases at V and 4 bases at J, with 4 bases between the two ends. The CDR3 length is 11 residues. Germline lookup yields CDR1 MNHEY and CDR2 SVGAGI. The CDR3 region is CASSPSDTQYF. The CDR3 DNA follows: TGTGCCAGCAGTCCCTCAGATACGCAGTATTTT.

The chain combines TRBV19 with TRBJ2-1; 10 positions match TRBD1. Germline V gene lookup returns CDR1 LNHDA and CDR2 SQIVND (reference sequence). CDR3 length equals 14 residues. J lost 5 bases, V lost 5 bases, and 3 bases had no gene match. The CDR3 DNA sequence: TGTGCCAGTAGTTCTGGACAGGGGGACAATGAGCAGTTCTTC. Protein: CASSSGQGDNEQFF.

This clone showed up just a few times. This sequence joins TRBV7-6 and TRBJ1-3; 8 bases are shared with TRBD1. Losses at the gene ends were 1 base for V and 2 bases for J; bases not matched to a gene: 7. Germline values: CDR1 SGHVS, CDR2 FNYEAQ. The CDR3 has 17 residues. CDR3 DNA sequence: TGTGCCAGCAGCTTAGGGTCGGCAGGGGGCGCTGGAAACACCATATATTTT. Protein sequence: CASSLGSAGGAGNTIYF.

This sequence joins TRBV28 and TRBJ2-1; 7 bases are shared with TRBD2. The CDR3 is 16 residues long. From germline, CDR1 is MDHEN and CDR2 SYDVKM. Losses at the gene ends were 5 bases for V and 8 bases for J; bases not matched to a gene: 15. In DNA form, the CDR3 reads TGTGCCAGCAGTCCTGTGAGTGCGGGAGCTAATTATGAGCAGTTCTTC. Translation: CASSPVSAGANYEQFF.

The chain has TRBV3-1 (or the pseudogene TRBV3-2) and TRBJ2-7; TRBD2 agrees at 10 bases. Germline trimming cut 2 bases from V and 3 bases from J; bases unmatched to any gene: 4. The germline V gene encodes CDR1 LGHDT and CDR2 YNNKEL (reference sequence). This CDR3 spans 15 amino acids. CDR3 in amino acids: CASSQRTSGFYEQYF. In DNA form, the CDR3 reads TGTGCCAGCAGCCAAAGGACTAGCGGCTTCTACGAGCAGTACTTC.

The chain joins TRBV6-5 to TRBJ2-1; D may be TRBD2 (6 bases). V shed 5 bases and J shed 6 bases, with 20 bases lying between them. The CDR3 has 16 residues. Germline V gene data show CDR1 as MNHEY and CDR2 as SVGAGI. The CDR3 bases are TGTGCCAGCAGTAACTTAGCGGTTCGATTCCGCAATGAGCAGTTCTTC. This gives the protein CASSNLAVRFRNEQFF.